This T cell receptor beta chain was obtained from a study of cytomegalovirus exposure and HLA in healthy donors. The PCR made use of 60 Vbeta and 13 Jbeta primers. Method: immunoSEQ multiplex PCR; TCRdb's copy keeps in-frame clones and lacks some. Among some 110,000 clones listed, 75% were seen once. The CDR3 contains 13 residues. The germline V gene encodes CDR1 LNHDA and CDR2 SQIVND (reference sequence). V lost 5 bases and J 8 bases, leaving 15 bases between the germline ends. Notes on the study in general: Researchers reported in a later analysis that a missense DCLRE1C variant was tied to TCR beta V- and J-gene trimming. Some highly shared sequence variants likely arose as a pipeline artifact.

As to this clone: Its cognate antigen is unknown.

V gene TRBV19 combines with J gene TRBJ1-2; D remains ambiguous. The specimen was PBMCs. This receptor was taken from a male donor in good health and CMV-seropositive. CDR3 region: CASSSPDLWGYTF. Written as DNA, the CDR3 is TGTGCCAGTAGTTCCCCAGACTTATGGGGCTACACCTTC.